The 15 T cell receptor beta chains listed next were all sequenced from one sample in a study of shared clonotypes between healthy human individuals. CD45RO-negative CD8 cells positively selected for CCR7 made up the naive population, which excluded terminally differentiated effector memory CD45RA+ cells. This table comes from immunoSEQ multiplex PCR, and its TCRdb copy is limited to in-frame clones, with some not included. Here the sample spans some 2 million clones, about 95% being singletons. Input material: naive CD8+ T cells sorted from blood. The receptors originated from a young man in good health.

This chain uses TRBV6-1 with TRBJ1-4; D is ambiguous. CDR3 length equals 15 residues. V lost 5 bases, J lost 8 bases, and 18 bases lay in between. Germline CDR1 MNHNS, CDR2 SASEGT. The chain's CDR3 is CASSLIPGIDEKLFF. Here the CDR3 DNA reads TGTGCCAGCAGTCTAATACCGGGTATCGACGAAAAACTGTTTTTT.

The rearrangement joins TRBV27 to TRBJ2-7; tentatively, D is TRBD2 (5 bases). V was shortened by 5 bases and J by 4 bases, with 15 bases between the two germline ends. CDR3 length: 14 residues. From germline, CDR1 is MNHEY and CDR2 SMNVEV (reference sequence). DNA for the CDR3: TGTGCCAGCAGTAACCTCCGGGATGTTTACGAGCAGTACTTC. Protein product: CASSNLRDVYEQYF.

On this clone itself: At one end, the junction sequence differs from germline, possibly due to a read error. The gene calls are TRBV5-6 and TRBJ1-1; no clear D. The CDR3 runs to 13 residues. Germline CDR1 reads SGHDT; CDR2 reads YYEEEE. CDR3 coding DNA: TGTGCCAGCAGCTTGGGTGGGAACTCTGAAGCTTTCTTT. Its protein is CASSLGGNSEAFF.

There are a few counts of this clone. This rearrangement joins TRBV27 to TRBJ2-1; TRBD2 agrees at 10 bases. V was pared by 7 bases and J by 5 bases, with 5 bases of the junction left unmatched. Germline V lookup: CDR1 MNHEY, CDR2 SMNVEV (reference sequence). The CDR3 has 14 residues. The CDR3 DNA sequence: TGTGCCAGCAACGGACTAGCGGCCAACAATGAGCAGTTCTTC. Translating gives CASNGLAANNEQFF.

V usage is TRBV4-1 and J usage is TRBJ2-7; no clear D. Germline V gene lookup returns CDR1 MGHRA and CDR2 YSYEKL. The CDR3 is 14 amino acids. Trimming cost V 0 bases and J 5 bases, with 11 bases left between them. The CDR3 DNA sequence: TGCGCCAGCAGCCAAGAGATTGGGATCCACGAGCAGTACTTC. Encoded protein: CASSQEIGIHEQYF.

The chain has TRBV6-5 and TRBJ2-2; TRBD2 matches at 10 bases. Looked up from germline, CDR1 is MNHEY and CDR2 is SVGAGI. The J segment lost 4 bases and the V segment lost 5 bases, leaving 4 bases of the junction unmatched. CDR3 size: 15 residues. The chain's CDR3 is CASSLSSGSTGELFF. DNA for the CDR3: TGTGCCAGCAGTCTCTCTAGCGGGAGCACCGGGGAGCTGTTTTTT.

This clone is a singleton in its sample. The V and J genes are TRBV28 and TRBJ1-5; possibly TRBD1 for D (5 bases). This CDR3 contains 14 residues. The V gene's germline CDR1 is MDHEN and CDR2 SYDVKM. Trimming left V 1 base short and J 7 bases short, with 11 bases between. CDR3 bases: TGTGCCAGCAGTTTATCCGGGGCCCCCCAGCCCCAGCATTTT. This gives the protein CASSLSGAPQPQHF.

Comment on this clone: This same CDR3 is encoded by further DNA sequences in the sample. This chain joins TRBV9 and TRBJ2-5; D is perhaps TRBD1 or TRBD2 (6 bases each). Germline V gene lookup returns CDR1 SGDLS and CDR2 YYNGEE. This CDR3 is 13 amino acids long. V lost 5 bases and J lost 2, with 10 bases in between. The CDR3 protein is CASSGGGQETQYF. CDR3 coding DNA: TGTGCCAGCAGTGGAGGGGGTCAAGAGACCCAGTACTTC.

The rearrangement uses TRBV27 and TRBJ1-4, with D tentatively TRBD1 (5 bases). This CDR3 comprises 16 residues. Germline V gene lookup returns CDR1 MNHEY and CDR2 SMNVEV (reference sequence). V dropped 1 base and J dropped 7 bases, with 16 bases sitting between them. As DNA, the CDR3 is TGTGCCAGCAGTTTATATGCGTGGGGGGGAGGTGAAAAACTGTTTTTT. This translates into CASSLYAWGGGEKLFF.

The chain joins TRBV14 to TRBJ2-5; D perhaps matches TRBD2 (5 bases). Looked up from germline, CDR1 is SGHDN and CDR2 is FVKESK. The CDR3 sequence is 13 residues long. Deletions cut 4 bases from V and 5 bases from J, with 11 bases between. CDR3 sequence (DNA): TGTGCCAGCAGCCCCTCGGGGTGGGAGACCCAGTACTTC. Residues: CASSPSGWETQYF.

The chain is built from TRBV11-2 and TRBJ1-6; no clear D gene. The CDR3 runs 13 residues. Trimming left V 4 bases short and J 10 bases short, with 11 bases between. CDR1 and CDR2 from the germline V gene are SGHAT and FQNNGV. CDR3 in DNA: TGTGCCAGCAGCTCCGGGGAGGCCTCACCCCTCCACTTT. This gives the protein CASSSGEASPLHF.

The rearrangement joins TRBV25-1 to TRBJ1-6; D possibly corresponds to TRBD1 (6 bases). Germline loops: CDR1 MGHDK, CDR2 SYGVNS. The CDR3 length is 14 residues. V gave up 1 base and J gave up 9 bases, with 10 bases separating them. The CDR3: CASSEWGAGSPLHF. DNA for the CDR3: TGTGCCAGCAGTGAATGGGGGGCTGGTTCACCCCTCCACTTT.

V and J are TRBV10-3 and TRBJ2-5; D is perhaps TRBD1 (6 bases). The CDR3 has 15 amino acids. V was cut by 5 bases and J by 2 bases, with 15 bases left in between. Germline CDR1 is ENHRY and CDR2 is SYGVKD. The CDR3 sequence: CAISPDSFVQETQYF. Written as DNA, the CDR3 is TGTGCCATCAGTCCGGACAGTTTCGTACAAGAGACCCAGTACTTC.

The chain combines TRBV6-1 with TRBJ2-3; D remains unclear. V was pared by 2 bases and J by 0 bases, with 9 bases between. The germline CDR1 and CDR2 sequences are MNHNS and SASEGT. The CDR3 spans 15 residues. CDR3 region: CASSEIGASTDTQYF. In nucleotides, the CDR3 is TGTGCCAGCAGTGAAATCGGTGCTAGCACAGATACGCAGTATTTT.

J is TRBJ2-1 and V is TRBV10-1, with 10 bases matching TRBD2. V shed 1 base, J shed 1 base, and the junction held 4 bases outside the gene matches. In germline, CDR1 is WNHNN, CDR2 SYGVQD (reference sequence). The CDR3 has 17 residues. In DNA form, the CDR3 reads TGCGCCAGCAGTGAGTTTCTAGCGGGAGAATCCTACAATGAGCAGTTCTTC. Its protein is CASSEFLAGESYNEQFF.